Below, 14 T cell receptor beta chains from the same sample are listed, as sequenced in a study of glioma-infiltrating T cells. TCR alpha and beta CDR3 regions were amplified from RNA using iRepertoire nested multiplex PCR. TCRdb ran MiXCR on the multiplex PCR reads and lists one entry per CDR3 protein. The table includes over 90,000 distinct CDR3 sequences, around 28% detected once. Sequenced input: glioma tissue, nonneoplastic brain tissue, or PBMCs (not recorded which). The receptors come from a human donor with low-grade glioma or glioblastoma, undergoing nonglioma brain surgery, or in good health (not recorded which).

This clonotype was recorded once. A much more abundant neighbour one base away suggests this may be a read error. The CDR3 coding sequence is TGTGCCAGCAGTTACATCGATTCAAGAGGGACCCAGTACTTC. Encoded protein: CASSYIDSRGTQYF. The chain combines TRBV27 with TRBJ2-5; D unclear. V lost 4 bases and J lost 7, with 16 bases in between. Germline V gives CDR1 MNHEY, CDR2 SMNVEV (reference sequence). This CDR3 comprises 14 residues.

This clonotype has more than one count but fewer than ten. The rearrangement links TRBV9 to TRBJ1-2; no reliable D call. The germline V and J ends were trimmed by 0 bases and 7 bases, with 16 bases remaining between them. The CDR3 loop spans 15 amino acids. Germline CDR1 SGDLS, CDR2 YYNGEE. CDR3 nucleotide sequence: TGTGCCAGCAGCGTAGCTGGCCTGAATGGGGTTGGCTACACCTTC. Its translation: CASSVAGLNGVGYTF.

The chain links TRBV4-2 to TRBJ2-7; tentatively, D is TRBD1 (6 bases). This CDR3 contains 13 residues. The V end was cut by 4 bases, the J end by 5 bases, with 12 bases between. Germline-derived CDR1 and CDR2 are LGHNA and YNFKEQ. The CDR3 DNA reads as TGTGCCAGCAGCCTAGGGACAAGGGACGAGCAGTACTTC. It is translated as CASSLGTRDEQYF.

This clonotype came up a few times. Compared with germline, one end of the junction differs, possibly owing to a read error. Here the CDR3 reads CASSSTYEGDTIYF. The CDR3 bases are TGTGCTAGCAGCTCGACTTACGAGGGAGACACCATATATTTT. This sequence joins TRBV7-7 and TRBJ1-3, with D uncertain. Germline values: CDR1 SSHAT, CDR2 FNYEAQ (reference sequence). The CDR3 sequence is 14 residues long.

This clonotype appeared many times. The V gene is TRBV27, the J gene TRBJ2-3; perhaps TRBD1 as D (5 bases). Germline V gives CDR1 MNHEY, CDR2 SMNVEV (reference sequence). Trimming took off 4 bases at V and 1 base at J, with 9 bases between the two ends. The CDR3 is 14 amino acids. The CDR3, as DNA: TGTGCCAGCAGTTCCCTAGGGGGCACAGATACGCAGTATTTT. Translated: CASSSLGGTDTQYF.

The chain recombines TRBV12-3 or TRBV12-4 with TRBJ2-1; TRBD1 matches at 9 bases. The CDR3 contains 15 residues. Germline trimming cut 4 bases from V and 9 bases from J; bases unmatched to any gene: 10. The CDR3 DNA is TGTGCCAGCAGTTCTCCGGGACAGGGAGTTACTGAGCAGTTCTTC. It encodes CASSSPGQGVTEQFF.

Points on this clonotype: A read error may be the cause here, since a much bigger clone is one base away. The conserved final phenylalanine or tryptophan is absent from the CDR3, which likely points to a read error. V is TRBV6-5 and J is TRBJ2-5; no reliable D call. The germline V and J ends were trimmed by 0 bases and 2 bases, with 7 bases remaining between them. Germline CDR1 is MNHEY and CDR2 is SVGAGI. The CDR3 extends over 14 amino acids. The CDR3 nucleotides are TGTGCCAGCAGTTACTCCCCTGGGCAAGAGACCCAGTACCTC. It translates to CASSYSPGQETQYL.

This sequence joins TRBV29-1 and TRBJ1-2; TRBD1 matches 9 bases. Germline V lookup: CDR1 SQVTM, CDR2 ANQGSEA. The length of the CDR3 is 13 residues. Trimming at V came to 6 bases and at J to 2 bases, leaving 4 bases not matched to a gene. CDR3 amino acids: CSVRQGENYGYTF. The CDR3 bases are TGCAGCGTGCGACAGGGGGAAAACTATGGCTACACCTTC.

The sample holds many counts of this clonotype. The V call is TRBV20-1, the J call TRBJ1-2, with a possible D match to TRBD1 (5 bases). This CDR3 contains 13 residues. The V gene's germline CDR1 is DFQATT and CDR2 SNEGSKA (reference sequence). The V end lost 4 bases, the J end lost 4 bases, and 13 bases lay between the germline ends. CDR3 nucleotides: TGCAGTGCTAATCCTTGGGGCGTCTATGGCTACACCTTC. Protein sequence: CSANPWGVYGYTF.

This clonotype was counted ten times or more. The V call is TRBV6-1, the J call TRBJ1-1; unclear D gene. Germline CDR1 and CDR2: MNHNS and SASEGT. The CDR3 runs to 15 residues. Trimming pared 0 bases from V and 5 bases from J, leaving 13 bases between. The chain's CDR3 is CASSEAFTVRTEAFF. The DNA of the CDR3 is TGTGCCAGCAGTGAAGCCTTTACAGTGAGAACTGAAGCTTTCTTT.

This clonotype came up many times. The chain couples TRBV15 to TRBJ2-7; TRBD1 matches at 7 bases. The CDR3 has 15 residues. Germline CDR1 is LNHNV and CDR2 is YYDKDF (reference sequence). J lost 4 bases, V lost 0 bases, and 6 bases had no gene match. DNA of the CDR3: TGTGCCACCAGCAGAGAGGGGGACAGAGCGTACGAGCAGTACTTC. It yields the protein CATSREGDRAYEQYF.

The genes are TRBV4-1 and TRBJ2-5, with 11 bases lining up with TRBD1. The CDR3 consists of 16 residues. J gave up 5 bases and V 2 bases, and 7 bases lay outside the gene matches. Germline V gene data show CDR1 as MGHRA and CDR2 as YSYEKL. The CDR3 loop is CASSQYWTGGGETQYF. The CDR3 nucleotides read TGCGCCAGCAGCCAATACTGGACAGGGGGCGGGGAGACCCAGTACTTC.

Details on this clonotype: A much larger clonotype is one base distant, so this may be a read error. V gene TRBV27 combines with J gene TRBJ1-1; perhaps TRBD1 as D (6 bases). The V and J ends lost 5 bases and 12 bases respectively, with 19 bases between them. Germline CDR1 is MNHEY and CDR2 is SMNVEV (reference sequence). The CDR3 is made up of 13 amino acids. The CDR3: CASSQWGALEPFF. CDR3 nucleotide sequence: TGTGCCAGCAGTCAATGGGGGGCCCTAGAACCTTTCTTT.

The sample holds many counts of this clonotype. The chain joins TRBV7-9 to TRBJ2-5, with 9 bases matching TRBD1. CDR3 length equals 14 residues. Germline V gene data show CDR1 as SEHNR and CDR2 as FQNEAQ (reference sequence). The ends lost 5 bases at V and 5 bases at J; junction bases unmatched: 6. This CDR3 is CASSPGQGMETQYF. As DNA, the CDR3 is TGTGCCAGCAGCCCCGGACAGGGGATGGAGACCCAGTACTTC.